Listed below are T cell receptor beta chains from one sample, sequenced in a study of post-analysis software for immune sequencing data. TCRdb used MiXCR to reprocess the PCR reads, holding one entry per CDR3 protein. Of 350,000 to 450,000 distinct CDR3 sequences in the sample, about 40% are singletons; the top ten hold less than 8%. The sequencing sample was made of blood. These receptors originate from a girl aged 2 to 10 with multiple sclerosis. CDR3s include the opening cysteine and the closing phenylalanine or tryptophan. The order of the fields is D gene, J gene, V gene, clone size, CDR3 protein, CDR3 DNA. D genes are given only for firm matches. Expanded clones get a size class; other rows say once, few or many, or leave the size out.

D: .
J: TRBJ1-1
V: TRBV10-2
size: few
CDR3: CASRDYVTGNTEAFF
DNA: TGCGCCAGCAGAGATTACGTTACGGGGAACACTGAAGCTTTCTTT

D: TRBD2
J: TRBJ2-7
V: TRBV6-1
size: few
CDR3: CASKRDPYEQYF
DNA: TGTGCCAGCAAGCGGGATCCCTACGAGCAGTACTTC

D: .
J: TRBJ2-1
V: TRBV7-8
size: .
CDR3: CASNPPTPTVNEQFF
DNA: TGTGCCAGCAACCCACCAACTCCCACGGTAAATGAGCAGTTCTTC

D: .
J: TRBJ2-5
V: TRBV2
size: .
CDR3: CASSEGDTQETQYF
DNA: TGTGCCAGCAGTGAGGGGGACACTCAAGAGACCCAGTACTTC

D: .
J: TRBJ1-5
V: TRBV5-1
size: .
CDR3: CASSLEGIGQPQHF
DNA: TGCGCCAGCAGCTTGGAGGGGATCGGTCAGCCCCAGCATTTT

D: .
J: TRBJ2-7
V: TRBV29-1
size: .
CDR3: CSVETPMAQDGLYEQYF
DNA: TGCAGCGTTGAAACCCCTATGGCCCAGGACGGGCTCTACGAGCAGTACTTC

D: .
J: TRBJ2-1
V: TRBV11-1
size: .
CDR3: CASSLLGAYNEQFF
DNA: TGTGCCAGCAGCCTCCTAGGGGCGTACAATGAGCAGTTCTTC

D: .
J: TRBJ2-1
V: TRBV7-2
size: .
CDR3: CASRQEHRLISYNEQFF
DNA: TGTGCCAGCAGACAGGAGCACAGGCTGATCTCCTACAATGAGCAGTTCTTC

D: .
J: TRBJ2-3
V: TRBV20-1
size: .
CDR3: CSAVGRSDTQYF
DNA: TGCAGTGCGGTGGGGCGGTCGGATACGCAGTATTTT

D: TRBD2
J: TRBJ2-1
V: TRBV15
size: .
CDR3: CATSREGGSRYNEQFF
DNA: TGTGCCACCAGCAGAGAGGGCGGGAGTAGGTACAATGAGCAGTTCTTC

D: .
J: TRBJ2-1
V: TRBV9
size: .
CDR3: CASSVGRPSGEQFF
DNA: TGTGCCAGCAGCGTCGGCAGGCCATCTGGTGAGCAGTTCTTC

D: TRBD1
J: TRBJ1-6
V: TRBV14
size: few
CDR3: CASSQAGQGQHSPLHF
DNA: TGTGCCAGCAGCCAAGCCGGACAGGGGCAACATTCACCCCTCCACTTT

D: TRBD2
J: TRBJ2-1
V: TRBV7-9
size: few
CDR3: CASSFPGLAGTSSYNEQFF
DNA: TGTGCCAGCAGCTTTCCGGGACTAGCGGGGACGAGCTCCTACAATGAGCAGTTCTTC

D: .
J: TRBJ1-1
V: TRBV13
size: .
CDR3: CASSLAAGANTEAFF
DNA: TGTGCCAGCAGCTTAGCGGCGGGCGCCAACACTGAAGCTTTCTTT

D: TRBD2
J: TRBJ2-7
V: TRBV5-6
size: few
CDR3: CASSFLAGSSYEQYF
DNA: TGTGCCAGCAGCTTCTTAGCGGGTAGCTCCTACGAGCAGTACTTC

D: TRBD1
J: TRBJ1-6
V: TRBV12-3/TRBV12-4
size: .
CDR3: CASSTGTGGSPLHF
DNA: TGTGCCAGCAGTACCGGGACAGGGGGCTCACCCCTCCACTTT

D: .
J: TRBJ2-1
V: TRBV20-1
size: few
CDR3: CSARGDKNYNEQFF
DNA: TGCAGTGCTAGGGGGGACAAGAACTACAATGAGCAGTTCTTC

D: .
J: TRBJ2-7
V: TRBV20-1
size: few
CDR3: CSATPDRPSYEQYF
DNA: TGCAGTGCAACACCCGACAGGCCCTCCTACGAGCAGTACTTC

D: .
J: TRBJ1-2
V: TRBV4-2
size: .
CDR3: CASRGTVIYGYTF
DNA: TGTGCCAGCAGAGGTACAGTAATCTATGGCTACACCTTC

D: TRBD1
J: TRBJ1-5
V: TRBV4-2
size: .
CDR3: CASSQPGQGNQPQHF
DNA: TGTGCCAGCAGCCAACCCGGACAGGGTAATCAGCCCCAGCATTTT

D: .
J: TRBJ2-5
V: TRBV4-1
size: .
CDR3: CASSQENSETQYF
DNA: TGCGCCAGCAGCCAAGAAAATAGCGAGACCCAGTACTTC

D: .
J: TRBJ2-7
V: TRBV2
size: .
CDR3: CASSVGRDYEQYF
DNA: TGTGCCAGCAGTGTCGGACGGGACTACGAGCAGTACTTC

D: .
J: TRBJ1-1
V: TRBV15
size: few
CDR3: CATSRELAWYSEAFF
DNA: TGTGCCACCAGCAGAGAGTTGGCGTGGTACTCTGAAGCTTTCTTT

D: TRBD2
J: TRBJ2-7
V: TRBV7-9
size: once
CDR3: CASSLGGTSGEQYF
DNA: TGTGCCAGCAGCTTAGGTGGGACTAGCGGCGAGCAGTACTTC

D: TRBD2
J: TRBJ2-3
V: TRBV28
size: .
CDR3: CASGSRLAGERDTQYF
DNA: TGTGCCAGCGGGAGTCGGCTAGCGGGAGAACGAGATACGCAGTATTTT

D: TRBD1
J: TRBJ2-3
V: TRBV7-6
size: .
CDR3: CASSRTGGPDTQYF
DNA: TGTGCCAGCAGCCGGACAGGGGGCCCAGATACGCAGTATTTT

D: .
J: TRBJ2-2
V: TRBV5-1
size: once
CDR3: CASSPTGQQDTGELFF
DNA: TGCGCCAGCAGCCCGACTGGTCAGCAGGACACCGGGGAGCTGTTTTTT

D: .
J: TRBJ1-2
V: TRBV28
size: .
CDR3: CASVTSMRYGYTF
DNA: TGTGCCAGTGTCACAAGCATGCGCTATGGCTACACCTTC

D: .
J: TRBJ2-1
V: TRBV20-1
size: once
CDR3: CSARRTPIPSNEQFF
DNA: TGCAGTGCTAGGAGGACACCCATCCCGTCTAATGAGCAGTTCTTC

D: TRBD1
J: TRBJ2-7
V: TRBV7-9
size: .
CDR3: CASSSGDRTSYEQYF
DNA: TGTGCCAGCAGCTCGGGGGACAGGACCAGTTACGAGCAGTACTTC

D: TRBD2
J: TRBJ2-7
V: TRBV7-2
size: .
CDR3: CASSRDYQGSYEQYF
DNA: TGTGCCAGCAGCAGGGACTACCAAGGCTCCTACGAGCAGTACTTC

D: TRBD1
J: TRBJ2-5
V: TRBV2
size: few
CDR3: CASSEKTGAAETQYF
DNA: TGTGCCAGCAGTGAAAAGACAGGGGCTGCAGAGACCCAGTACTTC

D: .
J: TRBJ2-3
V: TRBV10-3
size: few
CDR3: CATKNSDTQYF
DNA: TGTGCCACCAAAAATTCAGATACGCAGTATTTT

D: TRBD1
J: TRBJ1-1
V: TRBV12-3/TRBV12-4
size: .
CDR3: CASSSYRGTEAFF
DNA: TGTGCCAGCAGTTCCTACAGGGGAACTGAAGCTTTCTTT

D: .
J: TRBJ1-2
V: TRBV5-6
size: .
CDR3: CASSFWRNAYGYTF
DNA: TGTGCCAGCAGCTTTTGGAGAAACGCCTATGGCTACACCTTC

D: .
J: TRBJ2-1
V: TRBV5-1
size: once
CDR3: CASSLRDQLYNEQFF
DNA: TGCGCCAGCAGCCTCCGGGACCAGTTATACAATGAGCAGTTCTTC

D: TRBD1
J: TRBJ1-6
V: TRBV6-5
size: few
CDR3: CASTLSWDRDSPLHF
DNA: TGTGCCAGCACCCTCTCTTGGGACAGAGATTCACCCCTCCACTTT

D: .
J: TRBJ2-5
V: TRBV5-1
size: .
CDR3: CASRPTFRPDFYQETQYF
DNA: TGCGCCAGCAGACCTACCTTTAGGCCAGACTTCTACCAAGAGACCCAGTACTTC

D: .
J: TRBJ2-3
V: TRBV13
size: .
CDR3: CASSLIRADTQYF
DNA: TGTGCCAGCAGCTTAATCCGAGCAGATACGCAGTATTTT

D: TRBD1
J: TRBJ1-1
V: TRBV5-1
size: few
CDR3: CASSLSGTGAEAFF
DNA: TGCGCCAGCAGCTTGTCAGGGACAGGCGCTGAAGCTTTCTTT

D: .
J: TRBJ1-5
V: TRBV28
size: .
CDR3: CASSKDGGTQPQHF
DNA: TGTGCCAGCAGTAAGGACGGGGGGACTCAGCCCCAGCATTTT

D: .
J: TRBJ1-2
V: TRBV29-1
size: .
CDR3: CSVGLRINYGYTF
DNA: TGCAGCGTTGGGCTTAGGATAAACTATGGCTACACCTTC

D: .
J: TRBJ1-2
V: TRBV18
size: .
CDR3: CASSPRDSEGYTF
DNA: TGTGCCAGCTCCCCTAGGGATTCAGAGGGCTACACCTTC

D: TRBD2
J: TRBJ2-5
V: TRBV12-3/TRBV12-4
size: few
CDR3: CASSPRGWEKETQYF
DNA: TGTGCCAGCAGCCCGCGGGGGTGGGAAAAAGAGACCCAGTACTTC

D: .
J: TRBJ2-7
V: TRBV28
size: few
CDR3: CASSLGLFNEQYF
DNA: TGTGCCAGCAGTTTAGGCCTTTTTAACGAGCAGTACTTC

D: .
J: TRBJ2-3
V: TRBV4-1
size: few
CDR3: CASSQGFSGGPSTDTQYF
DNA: TGCGCCAGCAGCCAAGGTTTTTCGGGGGGCCCTAGCACAGATACGCAGTATTTT

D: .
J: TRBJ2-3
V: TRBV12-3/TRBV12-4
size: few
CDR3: CASSIGGEPPDTQYF
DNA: TGTGCCAGCAGTATAGGGGGGGAGCCCCCAGATACGCAGTATTTT

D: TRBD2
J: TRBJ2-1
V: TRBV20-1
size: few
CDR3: CSASGGYNEQFF
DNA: TGCAGTGCTAGCGGGGGGTACAATGAGCAGTTCTTC

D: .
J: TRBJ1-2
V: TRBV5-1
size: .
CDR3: CASSRDSQSGYTF
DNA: TGCGCCAGCAGCAGAGACTCCCAAAGCGGCTACACCTTC

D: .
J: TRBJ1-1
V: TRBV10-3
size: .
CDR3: CAISELRDGEAFF
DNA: TGTGCCATCAGTGAGCTCCGGGACGGTGAAGCTTTCTTT

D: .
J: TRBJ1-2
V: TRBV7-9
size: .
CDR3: CASSLRGGGPDYGYTF
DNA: TGTGCCAGCAGCCTTCGAGGGGGGGGTCCGGACTATGGCTACACCTTC

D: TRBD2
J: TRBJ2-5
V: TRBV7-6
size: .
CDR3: CASSLALAGAQETQYF
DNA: TGTGCCAGCAGCTTAGCCCTAGCGGGGGCCCAAGAGACCCAGTACTTC

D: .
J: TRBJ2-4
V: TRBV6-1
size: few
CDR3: CASSEAGQNIQYF
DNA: TGTGCCAGCAGTGAAGCAGGACAAAACATTCAGTACTTC

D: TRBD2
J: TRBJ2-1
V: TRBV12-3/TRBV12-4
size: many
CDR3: CASSFVRETDEQFF
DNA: TGTGCCAGCAGTTTCGTGCGGGAGACGGATGAGCAGTTCTTC

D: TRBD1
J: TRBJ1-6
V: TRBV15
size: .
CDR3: CATHPGDRGRGSPLHF
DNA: TGTGCCACCCATCCCGGGGACAGGGGGCGCGGATCACCCCTCCACTTT

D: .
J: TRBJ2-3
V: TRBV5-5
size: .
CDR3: CASSLGSSPTDTQYF
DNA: TGTGCCAGCAGCTTGGGGTCATCTCCCACAGATACGCAGTATTTT

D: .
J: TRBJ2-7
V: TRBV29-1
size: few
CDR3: CSVEAYDRHEQYF
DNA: TGCAGCGTTGAAGCCTATGACCGTCACGAGCAGTACTTC

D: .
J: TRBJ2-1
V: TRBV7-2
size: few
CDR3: CASSSHRERFYNEQFF
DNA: TGTGCCAGCAGCTCCCACAGGGAGCGGTTTTACAATGAGCAGTTCTTC